The 26 T cell receptor beta chains below come from one sample, sequenced in a study of blood T cell repertoires in COVID-19. The repertoire was sequenced with immunoSEQ multiplex PCR; TCRdb's copy has only in-frame clones and lacks some. Of about 480,000 clones in the sample, roughly 90% were seen once. The sequenced material came from PBMCs or T cells enriched from blood (not recorded which). The receptors were sampled from a middle-aged woman who had recovered from COVID-19.

V and J are TRBV5-8 and TRBJ2-1, with D possibly TRBD2 on 6 matching bases. V lost 4 bases, J lost 6 bases, and 14 bases lay in between. Germline V gives CDR1 SGHTS, CDR2 YDEGEE. This CDR3 is 14 amino acids long. The CDR3 sequence is CASSHRAGSNEQFF. The CDR3 DNA reads TGTGCCAGCAGCCACCGAGCGGGTTCCAATGAGCAGTTCTTC.

The chain is built from TRBV18 and TRBJ2-1, with 7 bases matching TRBD2. CDR3 size: 15 residues. V trimming: 2 bases; J trimming: 2 bases; junction bases outside the gene matches: 3. The V gene's germline CDR1 is KGHSH and CDR2 LQKENI. CDR3 in DNA: TGTGCCAGCTCACCAAGGGAGGGGACCTACAATGAGCAGTTCTTC. As protein: CASSPREGTYNEQFF.

This clone appeared a few times. V is TRBV6-2 or TRBV6-3 and J is TRBJ1-2; 9 nucleotides agree with TRBD1. Germline V lookup: CDR1 MNHEY, CDR2 SVGEGT. V shed 0 bases, J shed 4 bases, and the junction held 9 bases outside the gene matches. The CDR3 loop spans 17 amino acids. The CDR3 region has the DNA TGTGCCAGCAGTTACTCGTCAACCGGGACAGGGATCTATGGCTACACCTTC. It translates to CASSYSSTGTGIYGYTF.

This chain connects TRBV7-2 to TRBJ1-4, with 8 bases lining up with TRBD1. The V and J ends lost 4 bases and 6 bases, in that order; junction bases with no gene match: 13. Germline CDR1 reads SGHTA; CDR2 reads FQGNSA. CDR3 length: 17 amino acids. CDR3 amino acids: CASSSVAQGASHEKLFF. The CDR3 region has the DNA TGTGCCAGCAGCTCAGTAGCGCAGGGGGCTAGTCATGAAAAACTGTTTTTT.

This chain connects TRBV7-2 to TRBJ2-2, with D perhaps matching TRBD2 (5 bases). The CDR3 sequence is 15 residues long. Germline CDR1 SGHTA, CDR2 FQGNSA. Trimming shortened V by 5 bases and J by 0 bases, and 10 bases separated the two germline ends. CDR3 protein: CASSPRRTNTGELFF. CDR3 nucleotide sequence: TGTGCCAGCAGCCCTAGGAGGACGAACACCGGGGAGCTGTTTTTT.

The chain combines TRBV5-6 with TRBJ2-2, with TRBD2 matching 8 bases. The CDR3 totals 16 residues. Germline-derived CDR1 and CDR2 are SGHDT and YYEEEE. Unmatched junction bases numbered 7, after V lost 5 bases and J lost 1 base. CDR3 protein: CASSPGTRRNTGELFF. Written as DNA, the CDR3 is TGTGCCAGCAGTCCCGGGACTAGACGGAACACCGGGGAGCTGTTTTTT.

The V gene is TRBV27, the J gene TRBJ1-5; D unresolved. V was cut by 2 bases and J by 0 bases, with 11 bases left in between. Looked up from germline, CDR1 is MNHEY and CDR2 is SMNVEV (reference sequence). The CDR3 is 16 amino acids. The CDR3 bases are TGTGCCAGCAGTTTAGCGGACTTATATAGCAATCAGCCCCAGCATTTT. Its protein product is CASSLADLYSNQPQHF.

The chain combines TRBV5-6 with TRBJ2-3; 7 positions agree with TRBD2. Per the germline V gene, CDR1 is SGHDT and CDR2 is YYEEEE. CDR3 length: 15 amino acids. V lost 4 bases and J lost 7; bases outside the gene matches: 12. For the CDR3, the DNA is TGTGCCAGCAGCCGGACTAGGCCTGACTTCAATACGCAGTATTTT. It encodes CASSRTRPDFNTQYF.

Worth noting for this clone: At one end the junction does not follow the germline gene, possibly because of a read error. The V gene is TRBV6-2 or TRBV6-3, the J gene TRBJ1-1; 9 bases are a match to TRBD1. The CDR3 extends over 15 amino acids. Germline V gene sequence: CDR1 MNHEY, CDR2 SVGEGT. This CDR3 is CASSYAWTGDTEAFF. CDR3 sequence (DNA): TGTGCCAGCAGTTACGCCTGGACAGGGGACACTGAGGCTTTCTTT.

The chain employs TRBV11-2 and TRBJ1-1; D might be TRBD1 (5 bases). This CDR3 region has 14 residues. Trimming left V 5 bases short and J 7 bases short, with 17 bases between. Germline CDR1 is SGHAT and CDR2 is FQNNGV. The CDR3: CASSRVRDSGEAFF. CDR3 in DNA: TGTGCCAGCAGCCGGGTCAGGGATTCGGGTGAAGCTTTCTTT.

The V gene is TRBV9, the J gene TRBJ1-2; 7 positions agree with TRBD1. This CDR3 spans 14 amino acids. The V gene's germline CDR1 is SGDLS and CDR2 YYNGEE. With 1 base clipped from V and 8 bases from J, the junction kept 8 bases outside the gene matches. CDR3 DNA: TGTGCCAGCAGCGTATTCGACAGGGTTGGAGGCTACACCTTC. Its protein is CASSVFDRVGGYTF.

This chain uses TRBV5-6 with TRBJ1-2; 7 bases are shared with TRBD1. The CDR3 sequence is 12 residues long. Trimming cost V 5 bases and J 8 bases; bases outside gene matches: 6. Per germline, CDR1 SGHDT and CDR2 YYEEEE. Here the CDR3 DNA reads TGTGCCAGCAGACAGGGACAGCGGGGCTACACCTTC. Translation: CASRQGQRGYTF. The whole variable domain, filled in from reference TRBV5-6 and TRBJ1-2, reads DAGVTQSPTHLIKTRGQQVTLRCSPKSGHDTVSWYQQALGQGPQFIFQYYEEEERQRGNFPDRFSGHQFPNYSSELNVNALLLGDSALYLCASRQGQRGYTFGSGTRLTVV.

The rearrangement links TRBV21-1 to TRBJ1-2; the table calls TRBD1, which could not be checked here. TRBV21-1 is classified as a pseudogene. The CDR3 spans 19 residues. As DNA, the CDR3 is TGTGCCAGCAGCCCTCGTTGGGGCGCCTCAAGGCGGTATAACTATGGCTACACCTTC. This encodes CASSPRWGASRRYNYGYTF.

The chain is built from TRBV5-8 and TRBJ2-2; possible D gene TRBD2, 5 bases. V dropped 1 base and J dropped 6 bases, with 13 bases sitting between them. In germline, CDR1 is SGHTS, CDR2 YDEGEE. The CDR3 contains 15 residues. In nucleotides, the CDR3 is TGTGCCAGCAGCTTGAGGAGGTTGGCGGCCGGGGAGCTGTTTTTT. Its protein is CASSLRRLAAGELFF.

The chain carries TRBV13 and TRBJ2-3; 12 bases are shared with TRBD2. V shed 7 bases and J 3 bases; nucleotides not matched to a gene: 2. The CDR3 loop spans 14 amino acids. In germline, CDR1 is PRHDT, CDR2 FYEKMQ (reference sequence). The DNA of the CDR3 is TGTGCCAGCACGACTAGCGGGAGTACAGATACGCAGTATTTT. Translation gives CASTTSGSTDTQYF.

This rearrangement joins TRBV5-8 to TRBJ1-1, with D possibly TRBD1 on 6 matching bases. V was trimmed by 7 bases and J by 3 bases, leaving 19 bases between them. The CDR3 covers 15 residues. Germline loops: CDR1 SGHTS, CDR2 YDEGEE. The DNA for the CDR3 is TGTGCCAGCGCTCAACCAGGGGAGCAGGACACTGAAGCTTTCTTT. Its protein product is CASAQPGEQDTEAFF. Full variable domain (remainder filled in from reference TRBV5-8 and TRBJ1-1): EAGVTQSPTHLIKTRGQQATLRCSPISGHTSVYWYQQALGLGLQFLLWYDEGEERNRGNFPPRFSGRQFPNYSSELNVNALELEDSALYLCASAQPGEQDTEAFFGQGTRLTVV.

CDR3 in amino acids: CASSLDGSSYNEQFF. The CDR3 region has the DNA TGTGCCAGCAGCCTGGACGGGAGCTCCTACAATGAGCAGTTCTTC. This rearrangement joins TRBV5-8 to TRBJ2-1; TRBD2 might be the D (6 bases). The V end lost 4 bases, the J end lost 0 bases, and 11 bases lay between the germline ends. The CDR3 has 15 amino acids. In germline, CDR1 is SGHTS, CDR2 YDEGEE.

This clone was seen a few times. The V gene is TRBV29-1, the J gene TRBJ1-5; 7 bases map to TRBD1. Per the germline V gene, CDR1 is SQVTM and CDR2 is ANQGSEA. The CDR3 length is 14 residues. The J segment lost 1 base and the V segment lost 4 bases, leaving 4 bases of the junction unmatched. For the CDR3, the DNA is TGCAGCGTTGCGTTCAGGGGGAGCAATCAGCCCCAGCATTTT. This translates into CSVAFRGSNQPQHF.

The gene calls are TRBV7-9 and TRBJ2-7; the D gene is possibly TRBD1 (6 bases). V dropped 4 bases and J dropped 5 bases, with 9 bases sitting between them. The CDR3 has 12 residues. Germline V gene data show CDR1 as SEHNR and CDR2 as FQNEAQ (reference sequence). This CDR3 is CASSSPGDEQYF. The CDR3 nucleotides read TGTGCCAGCAGCTCTCCAGGGGACGAGCAGTACTTC.

The chain employs TRBV19 and TRBJ2-1, with TRBD1 as a possible D gene (6 bases). CDR1 and CDR2 from the germline V gene are LNHDA and SQIVND (reference sequence). The V gene lost 4 bases and the J gene lost 5 bases, with 12 bases spanning the gap. The CDR3 is made up of 14 amino acids. The CDR3 here is CASSKYQGNNEQFF. DNA for the CDR3: TGTGCCAGTAGTAAGTATCAGGGGAACAATGAGCAGTTCTTC.

The chain recombines TRBV5-4 with TRBJ2-7; 10 nucleotides match TRBD2. Germline V gene data show CDR1 as SGHNT and CDR2 as YYREEE (reference sequence). V lost 3 bases to trimming and J lost 0 bases; unmatched junction nucleotides: 3. The CDR3 covers 15 residues. Written as DNA, the CDR3 is TGTGCCAGCAGCTCTCCTAGCGGGAGCTCCTACGAGCAGTACTTC. It translates to CASSSPSGSSYEQYF.

The chain has TRBV15 and TRBJ2-1; 9 positions match TRBD2. Per germline, CDR1 LNHNV and CDR2 YYDKDF (reference sequence). V lost 8 bases and J lost 8; bases outside the gene matches: 7. CDR3 length: 13 amino acids. In DNA, the CDR3 is TGTGCCACCCCGGGACTAGCCGTGGATGAGCAGTTCTTC. Translating it yields CATPGLAVDEQFF.

The CDR3 region is CASSVGFSGRNEQFF. The DNA for the CDR3 is TGTGCCAGCAGCGTAGGATTTAGCGGGAGGAATGAGCAGTTCTTC. V is TRBV7-6 and J is TRBJ2-1, with 10 bases aligning to TRBD2. The V gene's germline CDR1 is SGHVS and CDR2 FNYEAQ. The CDR3 is 15 amino acids. V gave up 5 bases and J gave up 7 bases; unmatched junction bases: 8.

The V gene is TRBV24-1, the J gene TRBJ1-2; D might be TRBD1 (6 bases). The CDR3 is 14 amino acids. The germline CDR1 and CDR2 sequences are KGHDR and SFDVKD. V gave up 3 bases and J gave up 2 bases, with 9 bases separating them. CDR3 DNA sequence: TGTGCCACCAGTGATCCCGGGACAAACTATGGCTACACCTTC. Protein product: CATSDPGTNYGYTF.

This rearrangement joins TRBV5-8 to TRBJ1-4; D uncertain. CDR1 is SGHTS, CDR2 YDEGEE, per germline. The CDR3 covers 17 residues. V was cut by 0 bases and J by 4 bases, with 16 bases left in between. The CDR3 protein is CASSLVRSRTNNEKLFF. The CDR3 DNA follows: TGTGCCAGCAGCTTGGTGCGCAGCCGGACTAATAATGAAAAACTGTTTTTT.

This clone appeared a single time. V is TRBV3-1 (or the pseudogene TRBV3-2) and J is TRBJ2-2; D possibly corresponds to TRBD2 (5 bases). V was cut by 1 base and J by 6 bases, with 15 bases left in between. This CDR3 contains 16 residues. CDR1 is LGHDT, CDR2 YNNKEL, per germline (reference sequence). CDR3 amino acids: CASSQGRGWAAGELFF. The CDR3 nucleotides read TGTGCCAGCAGCCAAGGGCGAGGGTGGGCCGCCGGGGAGCTGTTTTTT.